This paragraph reports one T cell receptor beta chain. Trimming took 6 bases from V and 3 from J, leaving 11 bases between them. The CDR3 totals 13 residues. Germline loops: CDR1 ENHRY, CDR2 SYGVKD. This sample stems from a study of graft-versus-host responses after intestinal transplantation. Processed graft tissue released its intraepithelial and lamina propria lymphocytes. Sequenced by immunoSEQ multiplex PCR; TCRdb stores in-frame clones only, minus some. This sample has about 60,000 clones, with 75% to 90% found just once. The rearrangement links TRBV10-3 to TRBJ1-1; D remains ambiguous. Source: ileum tissue, taken roughly 54 weeks after transplant. This clonotype was obtained from a human patient who received an intestinal transplant, so some T cells may come from the graft donor. DNA of the CDR3: TGTGCCATCAGGGACGGCCTAGACACTGAAGCTTTCTTT. Its translation is CAIRDGLDTEAFF.